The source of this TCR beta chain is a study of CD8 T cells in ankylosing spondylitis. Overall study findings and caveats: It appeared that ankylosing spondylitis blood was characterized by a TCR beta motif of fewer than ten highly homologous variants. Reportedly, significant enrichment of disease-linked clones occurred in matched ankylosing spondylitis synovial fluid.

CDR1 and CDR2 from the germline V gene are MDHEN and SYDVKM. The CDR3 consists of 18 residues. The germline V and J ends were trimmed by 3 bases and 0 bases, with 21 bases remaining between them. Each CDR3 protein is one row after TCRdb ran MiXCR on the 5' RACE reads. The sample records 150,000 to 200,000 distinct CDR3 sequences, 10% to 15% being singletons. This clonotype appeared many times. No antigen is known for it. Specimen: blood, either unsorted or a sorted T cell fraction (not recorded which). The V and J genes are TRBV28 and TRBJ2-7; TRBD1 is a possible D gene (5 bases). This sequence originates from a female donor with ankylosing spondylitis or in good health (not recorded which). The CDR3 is CASSFPTTTTEYSYEQYF. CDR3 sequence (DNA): TGTGCCAGCAGTTTCCCCACCACAACGACAGAGTACTCCTACGAGCAGTACTTC. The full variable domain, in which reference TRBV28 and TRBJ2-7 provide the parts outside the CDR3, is DVKVTQSSRYLVKRTGEKVFLECVQDMDHENMFWYRQDPGLGLRLIYFSYDVKMKEKGDIPEGYSVSREKKERFSLILESASTNQTSMYLCASSFPTTTTEYSYEQYFGPGTRLTVT.